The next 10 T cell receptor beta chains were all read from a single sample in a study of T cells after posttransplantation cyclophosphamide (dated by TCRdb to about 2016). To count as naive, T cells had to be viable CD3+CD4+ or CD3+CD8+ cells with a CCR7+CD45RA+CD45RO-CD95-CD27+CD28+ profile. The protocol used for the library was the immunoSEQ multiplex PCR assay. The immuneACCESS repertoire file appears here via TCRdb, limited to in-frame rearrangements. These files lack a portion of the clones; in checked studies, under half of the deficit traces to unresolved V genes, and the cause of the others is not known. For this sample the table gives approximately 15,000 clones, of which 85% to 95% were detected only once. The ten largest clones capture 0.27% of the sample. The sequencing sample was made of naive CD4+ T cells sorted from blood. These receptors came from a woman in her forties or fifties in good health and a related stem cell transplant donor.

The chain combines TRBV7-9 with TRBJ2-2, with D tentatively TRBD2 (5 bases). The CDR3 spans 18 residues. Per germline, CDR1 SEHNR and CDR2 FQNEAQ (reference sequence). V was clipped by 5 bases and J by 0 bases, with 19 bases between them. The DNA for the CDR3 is TGTGCCAGCAGCCCCGACTACGGGGTGTTCGCGAACACCGGGGAGCTGTTTTTT. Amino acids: CASSPDYGVFANTGELFF.

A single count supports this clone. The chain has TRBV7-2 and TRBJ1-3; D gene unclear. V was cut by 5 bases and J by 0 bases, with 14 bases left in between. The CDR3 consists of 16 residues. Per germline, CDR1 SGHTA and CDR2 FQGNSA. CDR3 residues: CASSPTRADSGNTIYF. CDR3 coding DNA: TGTGCCAGCAGCCCCACGAGGGCGGACTCTGGAAACACCATATATTTT.

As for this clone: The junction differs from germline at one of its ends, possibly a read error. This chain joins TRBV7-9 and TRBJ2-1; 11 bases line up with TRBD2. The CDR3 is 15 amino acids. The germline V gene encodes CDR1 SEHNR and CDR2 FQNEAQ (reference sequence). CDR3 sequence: CASSLAGGIYNEQFF. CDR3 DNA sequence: TGTGCCAGCAGCCTAGCGGGAGGCATCTACAATGAGCAGTTCTTC.

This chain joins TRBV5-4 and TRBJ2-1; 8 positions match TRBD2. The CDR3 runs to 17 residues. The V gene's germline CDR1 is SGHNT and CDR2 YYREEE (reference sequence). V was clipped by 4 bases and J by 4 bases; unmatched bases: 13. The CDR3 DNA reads TGTGCCAGCAGCCAAGGGGGTGCTAGCGGGCAATACAATGAGCAGTTCTTC. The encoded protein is CASSQGGASGQYNEQFF.

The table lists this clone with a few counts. The CDR3 bases are TGTGCCAGTAGTATAGTCTCCGGGACAGAAGCTTTCTTT. Its protein is CASSIVSGTEAFF. This chain uses TRBV19 with TRBJ1-1; a possible D gene is TRBD1 (6 bases). This CDR3 has 13 amino acids. V was shortened by 1 base and J by 8 bases, with 11 bases between the two germline ends. Looked up from germline, CDR1 is LNHDA and CDR2 is SQIVND (reference sequence).

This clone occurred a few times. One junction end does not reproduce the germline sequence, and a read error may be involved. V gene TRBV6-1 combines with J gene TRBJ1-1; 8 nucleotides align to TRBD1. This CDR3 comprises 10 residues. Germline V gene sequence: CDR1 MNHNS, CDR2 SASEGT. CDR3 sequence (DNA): TGTGCCAGCAGCCGACAGGGGTTGATCTTT. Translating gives CASSRQGLIF.

In DNA, the CDR3 is TGTGCCTTTCAAGGGAGCGGCAATCAGCCCCAGCATTTT. Translating gives CAFQGSGNQPQHF. The chain combines TRBV30 with TRBJ1-5; D is uncertain. The germline V gene has CDR1 GTSNPN and CDR2 SVGIG (reference sequence). The CDR3 covers 13 residues. V was clipped by 7 bases and J by 2 bases, with 12 bases between them.

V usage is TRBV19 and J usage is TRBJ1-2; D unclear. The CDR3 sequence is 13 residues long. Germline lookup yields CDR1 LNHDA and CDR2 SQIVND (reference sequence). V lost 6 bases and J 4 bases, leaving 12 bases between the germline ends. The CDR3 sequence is CASSPGGVYGYTF. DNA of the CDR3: TGTGCCAGTAGCCCGGGCGGGGTCTATGGCTACACCTTC.

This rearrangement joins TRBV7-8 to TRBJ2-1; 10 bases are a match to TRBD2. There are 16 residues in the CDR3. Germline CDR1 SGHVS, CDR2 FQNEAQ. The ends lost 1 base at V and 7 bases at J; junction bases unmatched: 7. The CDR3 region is CASSLVRLAGRNEQFF. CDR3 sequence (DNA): TGTGCCAGCAGCTTAGTTCGACTAGCGGGTAGAAATGAGCAGTTCTTC.

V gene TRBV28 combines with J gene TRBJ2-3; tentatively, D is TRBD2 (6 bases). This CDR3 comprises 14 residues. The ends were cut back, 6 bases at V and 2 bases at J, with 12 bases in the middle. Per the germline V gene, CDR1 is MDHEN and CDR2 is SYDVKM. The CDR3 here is CASRLGGVTDTQYF. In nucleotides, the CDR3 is TGTGCCAGCAGGTTGGGCGGGGTCACAGATACGCAGTATTTT. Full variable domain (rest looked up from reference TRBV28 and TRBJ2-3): DVKVTQSSRYLVKRTGEKVFLECVQDMDHENMFWYRQDPGLGLRLIYFSYDVKMKEKGDIPEGYSVSREKKERFSLILESASTNQTSMYLCASRLGGVTDTQYFGPGTRLTVL.